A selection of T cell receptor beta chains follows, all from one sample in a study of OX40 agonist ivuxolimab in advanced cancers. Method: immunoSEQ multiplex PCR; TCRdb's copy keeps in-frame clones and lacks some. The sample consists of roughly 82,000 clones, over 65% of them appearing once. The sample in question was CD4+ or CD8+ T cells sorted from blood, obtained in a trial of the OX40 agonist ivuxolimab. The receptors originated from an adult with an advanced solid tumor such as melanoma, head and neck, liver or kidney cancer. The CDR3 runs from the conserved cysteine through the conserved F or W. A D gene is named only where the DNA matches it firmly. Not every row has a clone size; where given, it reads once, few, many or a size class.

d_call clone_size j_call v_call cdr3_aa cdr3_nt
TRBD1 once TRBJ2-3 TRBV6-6 CATTGLDTQYF TGTGCCACGACAGGGCTAGATACGCAGTATTTT
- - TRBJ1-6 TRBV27 CASSRGGSLGSPLHF TGTGCCAGCAGCCGCGGGGGAAGTCTCGGGTCACCCCTCCACTTT
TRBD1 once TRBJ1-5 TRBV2 CASTDREGSQPQHF TGTGCCAGCACGGACAGGGAGGGTAGTCAGCCCCAGCATTTT
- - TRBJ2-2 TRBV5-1 CASSPGQTRTGELFF TGCGCCAGCAGCCCCGGACAGACGAGGACCGGGGAGCTGTTTTTT
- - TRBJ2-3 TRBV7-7 CASSLDYTDTQYF TGTGCCAGCAGCTTAGACTACACAGATACGCAGTATTTT
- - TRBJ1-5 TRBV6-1 CASSRGEVEGPQHF TGTGCCAGCAGTCGCGGGGAGGTCGAAGGGCCCCAGCATTTT
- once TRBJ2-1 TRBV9 CASSVVGGVSEQFF TGTGCCAGCAGCGTAGTAGGGGGGGTGTCCGAGCAGTTCTTC
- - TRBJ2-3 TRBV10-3 CAISGGRGRTDTQYF TGTGCCATCAGTGGGGGGCGGGGGCGCACAGATACGCAGTATTTT
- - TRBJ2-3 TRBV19 CASSSRPVDTQYF TGTGCCAGTAGTTCCCGGCCGGTAGATACGCAGTATTTT
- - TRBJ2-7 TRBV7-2 CASSPQGGTYEQYF TGTGCCAGCAGCCCCCAGGGGGGAACCTACGAGCAGTACTTC
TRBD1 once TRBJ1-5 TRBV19 CASSKDRGGGQPQHF TGTGCCAGTAGTAAGGACAGGGGCGGTGGTCAGCCCCAGCATTTT
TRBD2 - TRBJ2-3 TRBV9 CASSPVGSGGRSTDTQYF TGTGCCAGCAGCCCAGTCGGTAGCGGGGGGCGTAGCACAGATACGCAGTATTTT
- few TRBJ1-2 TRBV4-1 CASSQDTDGGYGYTF TGCGCCAGCAGCCAAGATACAGACGGCGGCTATGGCTACACCTTC
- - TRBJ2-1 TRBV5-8 CASSLGGRVDEQFF TGTGCCAGCAGCTTGGGGGGCAGGGTGGATGAGCAGTTCTTC
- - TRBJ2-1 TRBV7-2 CASSSGGSDNEQFF TGTGCCAGCAGTTCCGGAGGGTCCGACAATGAGCAGTTCTTC
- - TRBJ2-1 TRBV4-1 CASSPILAARSYNEQFF TGCGCCAGCAGCCCAATACTGGCAGCCCGTTCCTACAATGAGCAGTTCTTC
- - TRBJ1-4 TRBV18 CASSPGGLNEKLFF TGTGCCAGCTCACCGGGGGGACTTAATGAAAAACTGTTTTTT
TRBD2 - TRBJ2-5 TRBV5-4 CASSSRLAQGETQYF TGTGCCAGCAGCTCTCGACTAGCGCAGGGAGAGACCCAGTACTTC
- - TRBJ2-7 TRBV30 CAGGREAGEQYF TGTGCCGGGGGTAGGGAGGCGGGCGAGCAGTACTTC
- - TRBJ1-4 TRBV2 CASSGIRISTNEKLFF TGTGCCAGCAGTGGAATCCGGATCTCAACTAATGAAAAACTGTTTTTT
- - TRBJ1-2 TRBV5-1 CASSLGQRGDYGYTF TGCGCCAGCAGCTTGGGGCAGAGGGGGGACTATGGCTACACCTTC
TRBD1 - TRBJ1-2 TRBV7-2 CASSLGRTGAYGYTF TGTGCCAGCAGCTTAGGAAGGACAGGAGCCTATGGCTACACCTTC
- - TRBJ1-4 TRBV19 CASTKAGGGNEKLFF TGTGCCAGTACAAAGGCCGGAGGAGGAAATGAAAAACTGTTTTTT
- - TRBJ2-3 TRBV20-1 CSARGDTQYF TGCAGTGCTAGAGGGGATACGCAGTATTTT
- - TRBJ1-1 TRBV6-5 CASSSPKRNTEAFF TGTGCCAGCAGTTCCCCTAAGCGGAACACTGAAGCTTTCTTT
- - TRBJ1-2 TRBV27 CASSLSNGQPYGYTF TGTGCCAGCAGTTTATCGAACGGACAGCCCTATGGCTACACCTTC
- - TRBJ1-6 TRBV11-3 CASSLEGGSPLHF TGTGCCAGCAGCTTAGAAGGGGGTTCACCCCTCCACTTT
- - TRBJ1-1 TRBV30 CAWSARGNTEAFF TGTGCCTGGAGCGCTCGGGGTAACACTGAAGCTTTCTTT
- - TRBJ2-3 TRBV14 CASSHGYLTVSTDTQYF TGTGCCAGCAGCCACGGCTACCTGACAGTTAGCACAGATACGCAGTATTTT
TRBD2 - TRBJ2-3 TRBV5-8 CASSLGWGEGRPQYF TGTGCCAGCAGCTTGGGCTGGGGGGAGGGACGGCCGCAGTATTTT
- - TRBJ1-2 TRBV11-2 CASSPTGNYGYTF TGTGCCAGCAGCCCGACAGGAAACTATGGCTACACCTTC
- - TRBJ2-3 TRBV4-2 CASSQVGPDTQYF TGTGCCAGCAGCCAAGTTGGGCCAGATACGCAGTATTTT
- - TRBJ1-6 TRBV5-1 CASSTFFRTENNNSPLHF TGCGCCAGCAGCACTTTCTTTAGGACAGAGAATAATAATTCACCCCTCCACTTT
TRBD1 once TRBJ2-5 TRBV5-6 CASRRTGGETQYF TGTGCCAGCAGGCGCACAGGGGGAGAGACCCAGTACTTC
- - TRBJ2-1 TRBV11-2 CASSLDGGASYNEQFF TGTGCCAGCAGCTTAGATGGGGGGGCTTCCTACAATGAGCAGTTCTTC
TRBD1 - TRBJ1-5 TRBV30 CAWSATSLGQRNQPQHF TGTGCCTGGAGTGCGACCTCGTTGGGACAGCGAAATCAGCCCCAGCATTTT
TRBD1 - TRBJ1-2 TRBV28 CASTMTGGLGYTF TGTGCCAGCACCATGACAGGGGGCCTTGGCTACACCTTC
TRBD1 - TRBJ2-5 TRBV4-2 CASSQGVATGEETQYF TGTGCCAGCAGCCAAGGAGTAGCCACAGGGGAAGAGACCCAGTACTTC
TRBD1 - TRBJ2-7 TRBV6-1 CASRDPGTGAYEQYF TGTGCCAGCAGGGACCCCGGGACAGGGGCTTACGAGCAGTACTTC
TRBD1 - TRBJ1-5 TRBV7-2 CASSSLTRGQGLNQPQHF TGTGCCAGCAGCTCGCTGACCAGAGGACAGGGGCTCAATCAGCCCCAGCATTTT